This paragraph covers one TCR beta chain sequence. TCRdb's copy holds only in-frame clones and misses some; the assay was immunoSEQ multiplex PCR. The data hold around 81,000 clones, with over 70% observed a single time. The entry originates in a study of blood T cell repertoires in COVID-19. Study in general: T cells, B-cell-depleted T cells, or PBMCs supplied cDNA or gDNA.

This TCR derives from a human donor in a cohort sampled during active COVID-19. The sequencing sample was made of peripheral blood.

CDR3 sequence reads: CATSDLYRVLQQYV. Written as DNA, the CDR3 is TGTGCCACCAGTGATTTATACAGGGTCCTGCAGCAGTACGTC. The rearrangement links TRBV24-1 to TRBJ2-7; a possible D gene is TRBD1 (6 bases). The CDR3 length is 14 residues. Germline values: CDR1 KGHDR, CDR2 SFDVKD. V gave up 1 base and J gave up 8 bases, with 14 bases separating them.